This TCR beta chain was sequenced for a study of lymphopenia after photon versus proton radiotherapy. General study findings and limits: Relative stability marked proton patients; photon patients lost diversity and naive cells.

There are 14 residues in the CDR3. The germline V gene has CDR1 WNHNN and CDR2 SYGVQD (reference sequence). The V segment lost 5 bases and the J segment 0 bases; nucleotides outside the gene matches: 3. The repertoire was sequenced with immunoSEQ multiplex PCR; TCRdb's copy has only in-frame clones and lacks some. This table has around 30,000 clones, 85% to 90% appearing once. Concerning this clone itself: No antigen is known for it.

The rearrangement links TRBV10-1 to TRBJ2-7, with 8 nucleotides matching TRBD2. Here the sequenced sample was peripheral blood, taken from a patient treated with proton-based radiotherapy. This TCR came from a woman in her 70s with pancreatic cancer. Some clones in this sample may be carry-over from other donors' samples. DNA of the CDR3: TGCGCCAGCAGTCCAAGCGGGGGCTCCTACGAGCAGTACTTC. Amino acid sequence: CASSPSGGSYEQYF.